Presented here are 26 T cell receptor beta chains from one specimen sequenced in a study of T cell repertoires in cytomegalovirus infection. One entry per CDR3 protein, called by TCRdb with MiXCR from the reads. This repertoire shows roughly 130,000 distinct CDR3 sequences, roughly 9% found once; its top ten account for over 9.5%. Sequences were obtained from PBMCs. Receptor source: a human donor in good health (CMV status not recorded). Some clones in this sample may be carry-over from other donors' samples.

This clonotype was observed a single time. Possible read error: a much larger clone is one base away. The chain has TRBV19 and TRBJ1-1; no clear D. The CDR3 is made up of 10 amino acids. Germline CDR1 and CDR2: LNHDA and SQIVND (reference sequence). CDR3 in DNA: TGTGCCAGTACCCGAACTGAAGCTTCCTTT. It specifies CASTRTEASF.

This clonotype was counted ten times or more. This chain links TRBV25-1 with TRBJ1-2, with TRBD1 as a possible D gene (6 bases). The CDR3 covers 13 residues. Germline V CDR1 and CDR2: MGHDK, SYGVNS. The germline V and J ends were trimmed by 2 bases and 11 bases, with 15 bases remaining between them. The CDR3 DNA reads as TGTGCCAGCAGTGAAACAGGACAGACCAGATACACCTTC. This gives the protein CASSETGQTRYTF.

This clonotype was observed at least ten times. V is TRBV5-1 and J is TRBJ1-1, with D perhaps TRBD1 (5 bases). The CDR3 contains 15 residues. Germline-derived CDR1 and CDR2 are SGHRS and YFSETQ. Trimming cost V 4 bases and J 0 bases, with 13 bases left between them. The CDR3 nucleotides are TGCGCCAGCAGCCCGTCGGGACTTATGAACACTGAAGCTTTCTTT. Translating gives CASSPSGLMNTEAFF.

CDR3 DNA: TGTGCCACCAGTGATCCAGGGTTGGGTACGACTGAAGCTTTCTTT. Encoded protein: CATSDPGLGTTEAFF. The chain uses TRBV24-1 and TRBJ1-1; a weak D match, TRBD1 (5 bases). The CDR3 spans 15 residues. Trimming removed 3 bases at V and 5 bases at J, with 15 bases between. Germline V gene data show CDR1 as KGHDR and CDR2 as SFDVKD.

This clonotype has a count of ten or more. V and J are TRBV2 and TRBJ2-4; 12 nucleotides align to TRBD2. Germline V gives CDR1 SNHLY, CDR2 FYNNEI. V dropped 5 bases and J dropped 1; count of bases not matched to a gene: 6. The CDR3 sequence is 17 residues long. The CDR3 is CASSLAGGPGAKNIQYF. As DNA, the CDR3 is TGTGCCAGCAGTCTAGCGGGGGGGCCGGGGGCCAAAAACATTCAGTACTTC.

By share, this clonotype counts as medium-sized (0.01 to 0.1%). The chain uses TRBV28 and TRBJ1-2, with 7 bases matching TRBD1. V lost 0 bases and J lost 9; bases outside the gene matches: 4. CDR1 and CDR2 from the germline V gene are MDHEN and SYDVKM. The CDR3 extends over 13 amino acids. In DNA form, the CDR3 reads TGTGCCAGCAGTTTATGGACAGGGAATAGCTACACCTTC. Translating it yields CASSLWTGNSYTF.

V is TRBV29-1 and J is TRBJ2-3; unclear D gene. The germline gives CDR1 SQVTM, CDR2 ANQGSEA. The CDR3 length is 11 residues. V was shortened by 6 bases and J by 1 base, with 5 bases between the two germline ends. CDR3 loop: CSVMGTDTQYF. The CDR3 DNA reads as TGCAGCGTGATGGGCACAGATACGCAGTATTTT.

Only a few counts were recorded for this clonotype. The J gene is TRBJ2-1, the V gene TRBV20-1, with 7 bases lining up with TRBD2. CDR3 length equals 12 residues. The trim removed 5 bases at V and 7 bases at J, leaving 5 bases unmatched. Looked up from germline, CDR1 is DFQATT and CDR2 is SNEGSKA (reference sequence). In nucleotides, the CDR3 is TGCAGTGCTCCTCTAGCGGAGAATGAGCAGTTCTTC. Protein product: CSAPLAENEQFF.

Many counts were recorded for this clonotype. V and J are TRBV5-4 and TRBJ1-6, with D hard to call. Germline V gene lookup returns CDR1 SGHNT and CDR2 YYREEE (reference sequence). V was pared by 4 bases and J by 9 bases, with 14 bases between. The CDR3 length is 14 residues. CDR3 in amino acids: CASSLSAVGSPLHF. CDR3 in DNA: TGTGCCAGCAGCCTTTCAGCGGTCGGTTCACCCCTCCACTTT.

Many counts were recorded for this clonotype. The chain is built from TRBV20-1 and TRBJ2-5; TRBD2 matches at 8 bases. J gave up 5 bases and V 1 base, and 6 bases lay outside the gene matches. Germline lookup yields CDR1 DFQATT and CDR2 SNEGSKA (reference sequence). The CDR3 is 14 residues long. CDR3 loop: CSARVRTSWETQYF. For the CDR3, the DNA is TGCAGTGCTAGAGTCAGGACTAGCTGGGAGACCCAGTACTTC.

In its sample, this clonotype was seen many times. The CDR3: CASSLAGAIGKTEAFF. In DNA form, the CDR3 reads TGTGCCAGCAGCTTAGCAGGGGCCATCGGAAAAACTGAAGCTTTCTTT. The V call is TRBV7-9, the J call TRBJ1-1; D possibly corresponds to TRBD1 (5 bases). The CDR3 runs 16 residues. V lost 0 bases and J lost 5, with 16 bases in between. Germline CDR1 is SEHNR and CDR2 is FQNEAQ (reference sequence).

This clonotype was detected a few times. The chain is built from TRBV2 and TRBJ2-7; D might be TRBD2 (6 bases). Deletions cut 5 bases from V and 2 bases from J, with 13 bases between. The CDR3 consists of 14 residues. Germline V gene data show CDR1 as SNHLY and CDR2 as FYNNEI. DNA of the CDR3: TGTGCCAGCAGTCTCTCGGAGGGGACCTACGAGCAGTACTTC. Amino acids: CASSLSEGTYEQYF.

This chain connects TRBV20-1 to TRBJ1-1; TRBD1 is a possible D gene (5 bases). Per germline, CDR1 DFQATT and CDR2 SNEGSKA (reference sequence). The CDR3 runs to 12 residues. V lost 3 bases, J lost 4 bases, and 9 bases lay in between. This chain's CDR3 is CSASSQGTEAFF. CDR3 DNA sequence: TGCAGTGCTAGTAGCCAGGGCACTGAAGCTTTCTTT.

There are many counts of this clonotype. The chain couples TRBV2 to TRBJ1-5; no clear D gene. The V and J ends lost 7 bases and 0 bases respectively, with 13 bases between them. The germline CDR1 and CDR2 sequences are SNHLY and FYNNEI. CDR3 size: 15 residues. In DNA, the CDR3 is TGTGCCAGCACCCCCGACGACGCTAGCAATCAGCCCCAGCATTTT. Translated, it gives CASTPDDASNQPQHF.

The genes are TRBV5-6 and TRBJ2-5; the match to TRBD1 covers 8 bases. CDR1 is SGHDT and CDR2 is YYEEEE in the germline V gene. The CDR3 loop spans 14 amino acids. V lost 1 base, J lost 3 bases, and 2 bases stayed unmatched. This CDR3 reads CASSLLGQEETQYF. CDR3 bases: TGTGCCAGCAGCTTGTTGGGACAGGAAGAGACCCAGTACTTC. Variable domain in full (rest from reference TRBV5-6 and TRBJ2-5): DAGVTQSPTHLIKTRGQQVTLRCSPKSGHDTVSWYQQALGQGPQFIFQYYEEEERQRGNFPDRFSGHQFPNYSSELNVNALLLGDSALYLCASSLLGQEETQYFGPGTRLLVL.

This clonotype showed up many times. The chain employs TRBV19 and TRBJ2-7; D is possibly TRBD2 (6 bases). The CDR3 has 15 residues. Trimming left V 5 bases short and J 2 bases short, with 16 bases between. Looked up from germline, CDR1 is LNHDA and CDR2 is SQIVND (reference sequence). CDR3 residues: CASSDAGLPPYEQYF. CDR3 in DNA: TGTGCCAGTAGTGATGCGGGGCTCCCACCCTACGAGCAGTACTTC.

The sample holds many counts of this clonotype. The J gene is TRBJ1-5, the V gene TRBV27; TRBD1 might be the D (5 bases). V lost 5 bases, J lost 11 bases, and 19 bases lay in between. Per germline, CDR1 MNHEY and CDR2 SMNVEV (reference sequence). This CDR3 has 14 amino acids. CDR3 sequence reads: CASSPQGGKETQHF. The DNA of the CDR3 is TGTGCCAGCAGTCCGCAGGGAGGGAAGGAGACCCAGCATTTT.

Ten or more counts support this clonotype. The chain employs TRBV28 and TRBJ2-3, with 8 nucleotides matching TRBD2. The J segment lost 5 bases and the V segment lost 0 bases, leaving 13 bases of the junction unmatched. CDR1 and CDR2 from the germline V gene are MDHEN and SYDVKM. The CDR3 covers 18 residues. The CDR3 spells CASSLWGGLAGKLDTQYF. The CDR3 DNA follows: TGTGCCAGCAGTTTATGGGGAGGATTAGCGGGGAAATTAGATACGCAGTATTTT.

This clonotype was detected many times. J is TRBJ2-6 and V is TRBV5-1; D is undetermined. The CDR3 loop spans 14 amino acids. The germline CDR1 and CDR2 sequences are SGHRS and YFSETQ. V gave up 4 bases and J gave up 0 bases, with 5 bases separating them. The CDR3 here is CASSPDSGANVLTF. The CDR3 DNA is TGCGCCAGCAGCCCCGACTCTGGGGCCAACGTCCTGACTTTC.

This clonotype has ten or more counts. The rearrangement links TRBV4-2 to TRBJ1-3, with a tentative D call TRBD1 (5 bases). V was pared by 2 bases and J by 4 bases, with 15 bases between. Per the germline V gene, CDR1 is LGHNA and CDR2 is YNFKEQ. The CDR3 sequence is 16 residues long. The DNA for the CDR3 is TGTGCCAGCAGCCAACCCTCCGGGACCGCCGGAAACACCATATATTTT. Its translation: CASSQPSGTAGNTIYF.

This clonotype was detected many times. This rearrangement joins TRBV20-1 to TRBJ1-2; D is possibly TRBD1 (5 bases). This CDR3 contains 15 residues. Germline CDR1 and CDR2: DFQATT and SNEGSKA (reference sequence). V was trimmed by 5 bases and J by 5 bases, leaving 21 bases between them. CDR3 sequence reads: CSAAVPFRVGYGYTF. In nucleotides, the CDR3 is TGCAGTGCTGCGGTCCCGTTCAGGGTTGGGTATGGCTACACCTTC.

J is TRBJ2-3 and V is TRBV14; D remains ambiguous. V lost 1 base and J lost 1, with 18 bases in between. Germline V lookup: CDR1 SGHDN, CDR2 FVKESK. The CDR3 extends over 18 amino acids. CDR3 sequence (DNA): TGTGCCAGCAGCCAAGGCTACCCTAAAGCCCTTCGCACAGATACGCAGTATTTT. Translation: CASSQGYPKALRTDTQYF.

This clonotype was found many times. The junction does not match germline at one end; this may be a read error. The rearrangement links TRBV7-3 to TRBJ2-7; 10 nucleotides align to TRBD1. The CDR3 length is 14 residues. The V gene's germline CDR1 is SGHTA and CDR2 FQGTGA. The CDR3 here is CASSLYQGTGALDF. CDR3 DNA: TGTGCCAGCAGCTTATACCAGGGGACAGGGGCCCTGGACTTC.

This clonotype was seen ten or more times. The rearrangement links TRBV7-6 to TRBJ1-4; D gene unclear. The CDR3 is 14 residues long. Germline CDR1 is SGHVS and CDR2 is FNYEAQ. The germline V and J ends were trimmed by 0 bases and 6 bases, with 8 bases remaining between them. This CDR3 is CASSLASVDEKLFF. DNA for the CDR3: TGTGCCAGCAGCTTAGCCAGTGTGGATGAAAAACTGTTTTTT.

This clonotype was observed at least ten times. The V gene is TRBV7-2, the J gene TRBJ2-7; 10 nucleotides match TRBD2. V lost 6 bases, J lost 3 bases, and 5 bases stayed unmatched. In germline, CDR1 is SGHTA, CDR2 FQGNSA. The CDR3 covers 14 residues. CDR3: CASSSGTSVYEQYF. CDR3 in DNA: TGTGCCAGCAGTTCCGGGACTAGCGTCTACGAGCAGTACTTC. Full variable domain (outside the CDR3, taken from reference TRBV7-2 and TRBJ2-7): GAGVSQSPSNKVTEKGKDVELRCDPISGHTALYWYRQSLGQGLEFLIYFQGNSAPDKSGLPSDRFSAERTGGSVSTLTIQRTQQEDSAVYLCASSSGTSVYEQYFGPGTRLTVT.

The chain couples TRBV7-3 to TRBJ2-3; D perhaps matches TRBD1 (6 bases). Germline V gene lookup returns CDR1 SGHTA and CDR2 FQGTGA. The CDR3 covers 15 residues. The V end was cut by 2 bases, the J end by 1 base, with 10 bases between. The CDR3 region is CASSLSSGGTDTQYF. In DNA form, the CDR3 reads TGTGCCAGCAGCTTATCGTCAGGGGGCACAGATACGCAGTATTTT.